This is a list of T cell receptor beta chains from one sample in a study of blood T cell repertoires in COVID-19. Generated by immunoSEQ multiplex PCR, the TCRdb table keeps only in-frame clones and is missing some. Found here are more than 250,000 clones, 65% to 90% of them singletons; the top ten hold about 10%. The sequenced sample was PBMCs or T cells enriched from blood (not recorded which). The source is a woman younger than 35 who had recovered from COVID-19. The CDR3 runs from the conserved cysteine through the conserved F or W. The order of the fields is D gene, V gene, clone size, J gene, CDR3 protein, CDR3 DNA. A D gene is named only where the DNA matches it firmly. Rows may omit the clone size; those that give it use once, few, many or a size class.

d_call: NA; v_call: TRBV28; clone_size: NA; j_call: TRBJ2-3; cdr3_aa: CASSRPTRFGRTDTQYF; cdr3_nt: TGTGCCAGCAGTCGACCTACTAGATTCGGTCGCACAGATACGCAGTATTTT
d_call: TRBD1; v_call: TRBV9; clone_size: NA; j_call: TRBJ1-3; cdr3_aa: CASSVLGQGSGNTIYF; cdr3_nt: TGTGCCAGCAGCGTCTTGGGACAGGGCTCTGGAAACACCATATATTTT
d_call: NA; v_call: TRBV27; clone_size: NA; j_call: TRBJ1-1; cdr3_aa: CASSSRGAGNTEAFF; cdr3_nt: TGTGCCAGCAGCTCTCGGGGGGCGGGTAACACTGAAGCTTTCTTT
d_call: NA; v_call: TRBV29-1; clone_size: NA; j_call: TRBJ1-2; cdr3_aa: CSVDEDGYTF; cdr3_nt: TGCAGCGTTGATGAGGATGGCTACACCTTC
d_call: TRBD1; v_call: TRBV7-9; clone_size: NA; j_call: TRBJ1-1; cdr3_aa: CASTLGQGIGAEAFF; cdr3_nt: TGTGCCAGCACCCTAGGACAGGGGATCGGGGCTGAAGCTTTCTTT
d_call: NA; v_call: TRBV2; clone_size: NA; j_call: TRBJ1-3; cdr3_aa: CASSQYYRGGGNTIYF; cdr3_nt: TGTGCCAGCAGTCAATACTACAGAGGAGGTGGAAACACCATATATTTT
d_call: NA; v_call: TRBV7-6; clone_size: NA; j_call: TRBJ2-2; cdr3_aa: CASSLYGQNTGELFF; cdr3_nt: TGTGCCAGCAGCTTATATGGACAAAACACCGGGGAGCTGTTTTTT
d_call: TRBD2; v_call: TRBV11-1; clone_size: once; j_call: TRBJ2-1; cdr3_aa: CASGGGTYNEQFF; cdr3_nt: TGTGCCAGTGGGGGGGGAACCTACAATGAGCAGTTCTTC
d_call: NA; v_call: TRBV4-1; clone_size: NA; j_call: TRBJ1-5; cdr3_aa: CASSRMTGSNQPQHF; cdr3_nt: TGCGCCAGCAGCCGGATGACAGGTAGCAATCAGCCCCAGCATTTT
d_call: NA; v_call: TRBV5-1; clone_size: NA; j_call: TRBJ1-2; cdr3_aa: CASSGPADVYGYTF; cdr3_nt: TGCGCCAGCAGCGGCCCCGCGGATGTCTATGGCTACACCTTC
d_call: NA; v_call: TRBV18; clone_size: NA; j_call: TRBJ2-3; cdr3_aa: CASSPGTLDRRGSGTDTQYF; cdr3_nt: TGTGCCAGCTCACCCGGGACCCTGGACAGAAGGGGGAGTGGCACAGATACGCAGTATTTT
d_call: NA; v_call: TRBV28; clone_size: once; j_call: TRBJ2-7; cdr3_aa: CASSLPRTDRTHSYEQYF; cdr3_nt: TGTGCCAGCAGTTTACCTAGGACAGACCGAACCCATTCCTACGAGCAGTACTTC
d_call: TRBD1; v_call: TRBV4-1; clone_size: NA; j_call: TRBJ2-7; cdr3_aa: CASSQGRTGGPRGANYEQYF; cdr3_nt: TGCGCCAGCAGCCAAGGCCGGACAGGGGGCCCTAGGGGGGCCAACTACGAGCAGTACTTC
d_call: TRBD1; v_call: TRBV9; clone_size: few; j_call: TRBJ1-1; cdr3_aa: CASSVHPEQGMNTEAFF; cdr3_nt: TGTGCCAGCAGCGTCCATCCTGAACAGGGGATGAACACTGAAGCTTTCTTT
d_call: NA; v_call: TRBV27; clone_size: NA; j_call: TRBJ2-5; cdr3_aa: CASSPRGQQETQYF; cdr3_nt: TGTGCCAGCAGTCCCCGAGGTCAACAAGAGACCCAGTACTTC
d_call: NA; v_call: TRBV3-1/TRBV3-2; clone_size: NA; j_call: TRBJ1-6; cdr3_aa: CASSQPGHIGSPLHF; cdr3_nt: TGTGCCAGCAGCCAACCGGGACATATAGGGTCACCCCTCCACTTT
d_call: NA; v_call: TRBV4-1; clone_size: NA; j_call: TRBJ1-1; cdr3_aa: CASSQGGSTEAFF; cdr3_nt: TGCGCCAGCAGCCAGGGAGGAAGCACTGAAGCTTTCTTT
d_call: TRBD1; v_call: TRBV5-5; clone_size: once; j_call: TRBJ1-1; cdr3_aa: CASSPGTGALEAFF; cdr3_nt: TGTGCCAGCAGCCCCGGGACAGGGGCCCTTGAAGCTTTCTTT
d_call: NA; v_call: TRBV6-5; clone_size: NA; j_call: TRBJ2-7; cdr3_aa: CASSPGTVSEQYF; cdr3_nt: TGTGCCAGCAGTCCCGGGACTGTCTCCGAGCAGTACTTC
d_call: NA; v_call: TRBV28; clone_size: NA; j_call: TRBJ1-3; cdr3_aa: CASSLAGLSGNTIYF; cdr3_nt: TGTGCCAGCAGTTTAGCGGGGCTCTCTGGAAACACCATATATTTT
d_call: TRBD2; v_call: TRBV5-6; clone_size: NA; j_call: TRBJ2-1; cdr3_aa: CASSFGLVSYNEQFF; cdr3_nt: TGTGCCAGCAGCTTTGGACTAGTATCCTACAATGAGCAGTTCTTC
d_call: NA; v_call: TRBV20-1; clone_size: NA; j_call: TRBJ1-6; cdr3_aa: CSASSTGSPRGSPLHF; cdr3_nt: TGCAGTGCTAGTTCTACAGGGAGTCCAAGGGGATCACCCCTCCACTTT
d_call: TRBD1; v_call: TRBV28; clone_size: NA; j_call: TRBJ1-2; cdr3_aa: CASNTGQGSYGYTF; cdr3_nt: TGTGCCAGCAATACGGGACAGGGGAGTTATGGCTACACCTTC
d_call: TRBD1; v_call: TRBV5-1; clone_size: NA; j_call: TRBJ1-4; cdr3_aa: CASSLSGTGREKLFF; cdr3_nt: TGCGCCAGCAGCCTCTCCGGGACAGGGCGGGAAAAACTGTTTTTT
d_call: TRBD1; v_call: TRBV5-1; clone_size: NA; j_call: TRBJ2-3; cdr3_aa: CASSLARQGDTQYF; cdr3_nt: TGCGCCAGCAGCTTGGCACGACAGGGGGATACGCAGTATTTT
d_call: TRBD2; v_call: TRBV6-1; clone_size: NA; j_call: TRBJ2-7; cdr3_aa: CASSDSGGASYEQYF; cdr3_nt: TGTGCCAGCAGTGATAGCGGGGGGGCTTCGTACGAGCAGTACTTC
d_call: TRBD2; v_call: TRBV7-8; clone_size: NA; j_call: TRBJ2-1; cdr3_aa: CASSRLANINEQFF; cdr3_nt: TGTGCCAGCAGCCGACTAGCGAATATAAATGAGCAGTTCTTC
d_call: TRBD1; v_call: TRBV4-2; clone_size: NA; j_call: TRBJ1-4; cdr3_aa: CASNLSLQGSPLNEKLFF; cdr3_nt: TGTGCCAGTAATCTCTCATTACAGGGGAGTCCCCTTAATGAAAAACTGTTTTTT
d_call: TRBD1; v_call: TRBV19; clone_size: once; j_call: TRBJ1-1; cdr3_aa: CATGTGGVAFF; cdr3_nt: TGTGCCACCGGGACAGGGGGCGTCGCTTTCTTT
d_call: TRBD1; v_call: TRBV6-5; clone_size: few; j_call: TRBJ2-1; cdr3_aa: CASSYGRQGTYNEQFF; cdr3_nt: TGTGCCAGCAGTTACGGTCGACAGGGGACCTACAATGAGCAGTTCTTC
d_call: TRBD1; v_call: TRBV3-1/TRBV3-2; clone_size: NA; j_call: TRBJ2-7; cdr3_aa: CASSLDGTGGYEQYF; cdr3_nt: TGTGCCAGCAGCCTCGATGGGACAGGGGGATACGAGCAGTACTTC
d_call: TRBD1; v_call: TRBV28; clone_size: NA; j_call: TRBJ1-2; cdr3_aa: CASRDRIDDRGDYGYTF; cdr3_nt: TGTGCCAGCAGGGACCGCATCGATGACAGGGGCGACTATGGCTACACCTTC
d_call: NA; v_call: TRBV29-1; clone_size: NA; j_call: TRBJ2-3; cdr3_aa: CSVELGSADTQYF; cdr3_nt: TGCAGCGTTGAACTAGGTAGCGCAGATACGCAGTATTTT
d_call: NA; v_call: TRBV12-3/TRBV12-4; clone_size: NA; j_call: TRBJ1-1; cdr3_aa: CASSPQWNTEAFF; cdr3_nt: TGTGCCAGCAGCCCACAGTGGAACACTGAAGCTTTCTTT
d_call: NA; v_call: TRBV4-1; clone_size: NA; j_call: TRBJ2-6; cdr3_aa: CASSPSSGISGANVLTF; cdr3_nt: TGCGCCAGCAGCCCCTCTTCGGGGATCTCTGGGGCCAACGTCCTGACTTTC
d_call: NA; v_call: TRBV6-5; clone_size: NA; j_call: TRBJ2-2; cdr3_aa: CASSYSGVDTGELFF; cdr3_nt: TGTGCCAGCAGTTACTCAGGGGTCGACACCGGGGAGCTGTTTTTT
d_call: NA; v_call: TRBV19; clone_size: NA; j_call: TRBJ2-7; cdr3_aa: CASRPPGNYEQYF; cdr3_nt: TGTGCCAGCAGACCCCCGGGTAACTACGAGCAGTACTTC
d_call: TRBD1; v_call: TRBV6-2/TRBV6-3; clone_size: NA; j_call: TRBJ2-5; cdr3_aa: CASSYAPGGQTQYF; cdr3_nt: TGTGCCAGCAGTTACGCCCCAGGGGGTCAGACCCAGTACTTC
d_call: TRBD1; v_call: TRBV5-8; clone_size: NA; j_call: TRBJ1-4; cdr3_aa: CASSLMGQLNEKLFF; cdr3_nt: TGTGCCAGCAGCTTGATGGGACAGCTTAATGAAAAACTGTTTTTT
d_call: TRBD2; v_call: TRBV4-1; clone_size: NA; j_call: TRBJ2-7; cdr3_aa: CASSPLAGVSYEQYF; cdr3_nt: TGCGCCAGCAGCCCACTAGCGGGGGTCTCCTACGAGCAGTACTTC
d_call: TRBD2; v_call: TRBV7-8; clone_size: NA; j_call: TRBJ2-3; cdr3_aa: CASSTTPETSDTQYF; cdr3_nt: TGTGCCAGCAGCACAACGCCCGAGACTAGCGATACGCAGTATTTT
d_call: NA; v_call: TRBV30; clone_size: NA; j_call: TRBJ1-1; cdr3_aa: CAGGEGSTEAFF; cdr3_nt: TGTGCCGGGGGGGAGGGGTCCACTGAAGCTTTCTTT
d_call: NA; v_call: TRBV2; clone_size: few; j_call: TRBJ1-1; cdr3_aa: CASRYVLTRAFF; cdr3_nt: TGTGCCAGCAGATACGTCCTGACGAGGGCTTTCTTT
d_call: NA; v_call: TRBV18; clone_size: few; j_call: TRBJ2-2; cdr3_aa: CASSPAGASTGELFF; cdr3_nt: TGTGCCAGCTCACCAGCAGGGGCGAGCACCGGGGAGCTGTTTTTT
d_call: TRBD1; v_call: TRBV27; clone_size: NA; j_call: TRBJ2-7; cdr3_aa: CASSPGQGTYEQYF; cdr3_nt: TGTGCCAGCAGTCCGGGACAGGGAACCTACGAGCAGTACTTC
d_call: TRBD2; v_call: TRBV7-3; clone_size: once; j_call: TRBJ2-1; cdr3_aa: CASSLTSGGADREQFF; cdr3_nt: TGTGCCAGCAGCTTGACTAGCGGGGGGGCGGATCGTGAGCAGTTCTTC
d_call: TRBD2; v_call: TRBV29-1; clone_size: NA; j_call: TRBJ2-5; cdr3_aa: CSVDSRGASGIETQYF; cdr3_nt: TGCAGCGTTGATAGCCGGGGCGCTAGCGGGATTGAGACCCAGTACTTC
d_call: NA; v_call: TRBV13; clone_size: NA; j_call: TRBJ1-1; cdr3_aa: CASSLGSLGNTEAFF; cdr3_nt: TGTGCCAGCAGCTTAGGTAGCCTCGGGAACACTGAAGCTTTCTTT
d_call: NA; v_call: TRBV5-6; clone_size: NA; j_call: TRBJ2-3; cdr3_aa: CASSLTGRDTQYF; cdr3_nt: TGTGCCAGCAGCTTGACAGGGCGAGATACGCAGTATTTT
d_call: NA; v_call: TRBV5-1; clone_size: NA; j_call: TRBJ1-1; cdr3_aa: CASSLGQEAFF; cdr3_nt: TGCGCCAGCAGCTTGGGACAGGAAGCTTTCTTT
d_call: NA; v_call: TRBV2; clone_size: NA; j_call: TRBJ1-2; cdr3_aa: CASSVEEGGYTF; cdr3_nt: TGTGCCAGCAGTGTGGAGGAGGGTGGCTACACCTTC
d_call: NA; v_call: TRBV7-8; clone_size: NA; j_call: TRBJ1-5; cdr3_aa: CASSLDQGSPQHF; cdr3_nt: TGTGCCAGCAGCTTAGATCAGGGATCGCCCCAGCATTTT
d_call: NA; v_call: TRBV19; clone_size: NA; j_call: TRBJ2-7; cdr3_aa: CASSPTGGAGYEQYF; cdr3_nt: TGTGCCAGTAGCCCGACGGGGGGCGCAGGCTACGAGCAGTACTTC
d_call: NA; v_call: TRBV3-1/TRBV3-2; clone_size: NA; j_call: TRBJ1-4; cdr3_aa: CASSPRETTNEKLFF; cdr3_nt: TGTGCCAGCAGCCCCCGGGAGACAACTAATGAAAAACTGTTTTTT
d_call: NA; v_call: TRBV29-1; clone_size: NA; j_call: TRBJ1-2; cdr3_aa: CSVVRVRDYGYTF; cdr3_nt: TGCAGCGTTGTTAGGGTGCGGGATTATGGCTACACCTTC